This T cell receptor (beta chain) was captured in a study of T cells in Graves' hyperthyroidism and ophthalmopathy. With regard to this clonotype: What it recognizes is unknown.

RNA transcripts provided the source from which TCR beta CDR3 regions were amplified. First-round RT-PCR with HTBI primers amplified the TCR CDR3 region. TCRdb reprocessed the multiplex PCR reads via MiXCR and lists one record per CDR3 protein. The sample holds a few hundred thousand distinct CDR3 sequences, 12% to 15% seen once. Patients showing uncontrolled infection, other autoimmune disease, pregnancy or lactation were ineligible. V shed 9 bases and J shed 2 bases, with 17 bases lying between them. CDR1 is MNHEY and CDR2 is SVGEGT in the germline V gene. The CDR3 spans 15 residues. The study's findings and limits: Ophthalmopathy was told apart from stable hyperthyroidism by a 13 V-J model.

V and J are TRBV6-2 or TRBV6-3 and TRBJ2-4; D perhaps matches TRBD2 (5 bases). The source of this sequence is a woman aged 40 to 50 with Graves' hyperthyroidism. What was sequenced was blood. Here the CDR3 DNA reads TGTGCCAGTTTGACCCCCCCGGGAACCAAAAACATTCAGTACTTC. This translates into CASLTPPGTKNIQYF.